Sequencing of this T cell receptor beta chain was carried out in a study of Ad26.COV2.S vaccination and SARS-CoV-2 variants. In the study overall: As a participant in COV1001, the donor was in the Ad26.COV2.S trial arm. General study results and limits: For non-spike TCRs, breadth in vaccine recipients resembled that in placebo recipients.

Germline V gene sequence: CDR1 MDHEN, CDR2 SYDVKM. The CDR3 totals 19 residues. Trimming took 5 bases from V and 8 from J, leaving 30 bases between them. The treatment: some 19 received Ad26.COV2.S at low or high dose, single or two shots; about five received placebo; per-sample allocation not given. On day 63 after the first injection, vaccine and placebo recipients gave samples. The donor's status was that of an adult aged 18-55 years in Boston. Vaccination employed an Ad26 vector expressing the Wuhan-strain SARS-CoV-2 spike. TCRdb keeps only in-frame clones here, not all; method: immunoSEQ multiplex PCR. Of roughly 400,000 clones listed, around 93% were seen once; the top ten hold less than 2%. A remark on this clone: The target antigen is unknown.

The origin of this receptor is a person aged 18 to 59 who received the Ad26.COV2.S COVID-19 vaccine or a placebo. The material sequenced was peripheral blood, taken in a trial of Ad26.COV2.S vaccine versus placebo. V usage is TRBV28 and J usage is TRBJ1-4; tentative D call: TRBD1 (5 bases). The CDR3 loop reads CASSHRSGLRGLSEEKLFF. The CDR3 DNA follows: TGTGCCAGCAGTCACCGCTCAGGGTTAAGAGGCTTATCTGAGGAAAAACTGTTTTTT.